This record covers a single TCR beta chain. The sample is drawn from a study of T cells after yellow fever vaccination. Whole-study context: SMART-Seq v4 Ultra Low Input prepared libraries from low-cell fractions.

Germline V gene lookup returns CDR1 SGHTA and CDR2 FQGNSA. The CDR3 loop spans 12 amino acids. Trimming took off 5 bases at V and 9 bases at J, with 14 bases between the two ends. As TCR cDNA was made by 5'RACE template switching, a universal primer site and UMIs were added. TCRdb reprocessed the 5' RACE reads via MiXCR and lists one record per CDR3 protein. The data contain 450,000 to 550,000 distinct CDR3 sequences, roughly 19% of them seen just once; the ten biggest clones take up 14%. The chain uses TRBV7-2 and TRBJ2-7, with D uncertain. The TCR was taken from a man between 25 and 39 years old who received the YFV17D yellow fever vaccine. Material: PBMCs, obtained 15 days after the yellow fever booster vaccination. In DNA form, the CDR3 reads TGTGCCAGCAGCGCAAGGGTTGGCGGGCAGTACTTC. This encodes CASSARVGGQYF.